The 22 T cell receptor beta chains presented below share a single source sample, sequenced in a study of blood T cell repertoires in COVID-19. TCRdb's copy holds only in-frame clones and misses some; the assay was immunoSEQ multiplex PCR. The repertoire has roughly 40,000 clones, about 90% of them found once; the top ten carry 7.5% to 10%. The specimen sequenced was peripheral blood. The receptors come from a woman in her 70s with acute or convalescent COVID-19.

The V gene is TRBV9, the J gene TRBJ1-6; TRBD1 might be the D (5 bases). V dropped 4 bases and J dropped 8 bases, with 22 bases sitting between them. CDR1 SGDLS and CDR2 YYNGEE come from the germline V gene. The CDR3 consists of 17 residues. The CDR3 region is CASSRGEGRRADSPLHF. The CDR3 DNA follows: TGTGCCAGCAGCCGGGGGGAGGGACGGCGTGCCGATTCACCCCTCCACTTT.

V usage is TRBV5-1 and J usage is TRBJ1-5; D gene unclear. Deletions cut 2 bases from V and 4 bases from J, with 10 bases between. Per germline, CDR1 SGHRS and CDR2 YFSETQ. This CDR3 comprises 14 residues. The CDR3 sequence: CASSFEGGNQPQHF. CDR3 DNA: TGCGCCAGCAGCTTCGAGGGTGGGAATCAGCCCCAGCATTTT.

The chain couples TRBV6-5 to TRBJ1-1; a possible D gene is TRBD1 (5 bases). V was clipped by 4 bases and J by 1 base, with 13 bases between them. The CDR3 loop spans 15 amino acids. Germline V lookup: CDR1 MNHEY, CDR2 SVGAGI. Written as DNA, the CDR3 is TGTGCCAGCAGTTCCAGCAGGGTCTGGAACACTGAAGCTTTCTTT. It translates to CASSSSRVWNTEAFF.

The chain combines TRBV27 with TRBJ1-3; D is unresolved. V was trimmed by 5 bases and J by 4 bases, leaving 9 bases between them. CDR3 length: 13 residues. Germline-derived CDR1 and CDR2 are MNHEY and SMNVEV (reference sequence). The CDR3 sequence: CASSQTMGNTIYF. In nucleotides, the CDR3 is TGTGCCAGCAGTCAAACAATGGGAAACACCATATATTTT.

CDR3 residues: CASSQGQGLYYEQYV. The CDR3 nucleotides are TGTGCCAGCAGCCAAGGTCAGGGTCTATACTACGAGCAGTACGTC. V and J are TRBV7-8 and TRBJ2-7; weak D call: TRBD1 (5 bases). The CDR3 spans 15 residues. The germline CDR1 and CDR2 sequences are SGHVS and FQNEAQ. Trimming cost V 5 bases and J 3 bases, with 17 bases left between them.

The chain links TRBV7-2 to TRBJ2-1; D is ambiguous. Germline V gene sequence: CDR1 SGHTA, CDR2 FQGNSA. V lost 1 base to trimming and J lost 8 bases, with 15 bases between them. This CDR3 region has 15 residues. CDR3 protein: CASSLGAAFVDEQFF. CDR3 in DNA: TGTGCCAGCAGCTTAGGGGCCGCGTTCGTGGATGAGCAGTTCTTC.

The chain joins TRBV5-1 to TRBJ2-2, with D tentatively TRBD1 (6 bases). The CDR3 runs to 13 residues. Deletions cut 4 bases from V and 8 bases from J, with 12 bases between. In germline, CDR1 is SGHRS, CDR2 YFSETQ. The CDR3 DNA is TGCGCCAGCAGCCCTACAGGGATGGGGGAGCTGTTTTTT. Translating it yields CASSPTGMGELFF.

This clone showed up just once. J is TRBJ2-1 and V is TRBV6-6; D perhaps matches TRBD2 (6 bases). Trimming shortened V by 8 bases and J by 0 bases, and 11 bases separated the two germline ends. The germline gives CDR1 MNHNY, CDR2 SVGAGI (reference sequence). This CDR3 region has 14 residues. The CDR3 loop is CASSRGSSYNEQFF. CDR3 in DNA: TGTGCCAGCTCCCGGGGGTCCTCCTACAATGAGCAGTTCTTC.

The chain carries TRBV28 and TRBJ2-7, with 8 positions matching TRBD2. Germline V lookup: CDR1 MDHEN, CDR2 SYDVKM. Trimming cost V 6 bases and J 0 bases; bases outside gene matches: 4. The CDR3 runs 14 residues. CDR3 region: CASSVGGASYEQYV. CDR3 coding DNA: TGTGCCAGCAGCGTCGGGGGGGCCTCCTACGAGCAGTACGTC.

This CDR3 is CASSFSTSYNEQFF. The CDR3 DNA reads TGTGCCAGCAGCTTCTCTACCTCCTACAATGAGCAGTTCTTC. The gene calls are TRBV11-2 and TRBJ2-1; D is unresolved. Germline V lookup: CDR1 SGHAT, CDR2 FQNNGV. This CDR3 has 14 amino acids. V dropped 3 bases and J dropped 0 bases, with 6 bases sitting between them. The full variable domain, completed using reference TRBV11-2 and TRBJ2-1, is EAGVAQSPRYKIIEKRQSVAFWCNPISGHATLYWYQQILGQGPKLLIQFQNNGVVDDSQLPKDRFSAERLKGVDSTLKIQPAKLEDSAVYLCASSFSTSYNEQFFGPGTRLTVL.

V is TRBV2 and J is TRBJ1-2; the D is unclear. The germline V gene has CDR1 SNHLY and CDR2 FYNNEI. V was pared by 4 bases and J by 2 bases, with 8 bases between. The CDR3 runs to 13 residues. The CDR3 DNA reads TGTGCCAGCAGTGTAGAGAGGAACTATGGCTACACCTTC. Translating gives CASSVERNYGYTF.

The rearrangement joins TRBV4-2 to TRBJ1-2; no firm D call. This CDR3 is built from 15 residues. Trimming left V 0 bases short and J 8 bases short, with 16 bases between. Looked up from germline, CDR1 is LGHNA and CDR2 is YNFKEQ. This CDR3 reads CASSQEGSPRGGYTF. CDR3 bases: TGTGCCAGCAGCCAAGAGGGCAGTCCTCGTGGGGGCTACACCTTC.

The chain joins TRBV9 to TRBJ1-1, with 7 bases aligning to TRBD1. V lost 0 bases to trimming and J lost 0 bases; unmatched junction nucleotides: 8. This CDR3 has 17 residues. Germline V gene data show CDR1 as SGDLS and CDR2 as YYNGEE. In DNA, the CDR3 is TGTGCCAGCAGCGTAGCCTCAGGGGGTCCGATGAACACTGAAGCTTTCTTT. Protein product: CASSVASGGPMNTEAFF.

CDR3 in amino acids: CASRGQDNEKLFF. The CDR3 coding sequence is TGTGCCAGCAGGGGACAGGACAATGAAAAACTGTTTTTT. V usage is TRBV7-9 and J usage is TRBJ1-4; TRBD1 agrees at 8 bases. This CDR3 is built from 13 residues. After removal of 6 bases from V and 5 bases from J, the junction contained 2 bases not matched to a gene. Per germline, CDR1 SEHNR and CDR2 FQNEAQ (reference sequence).

This clone was detected a few times. The chain is built from TRBV18 and TRBJ2-1; no clear D. Trimming cost V 3 bases and J 5 bases, with 11 bases left between them. This CDR3 is built from 14 residues. The germline gives CDR1 KGHSH, CDR2 LQKENI. This CDR3 is CASSPAGSNNEQFF. Written as DNA, the CDR3 is TGTGCCAGCTCACCGGCTGGTTCAAACAATGAGCAGTTCTTC. Complete variable domain (other parts from reference TRBV18 and TRBJ2-1): NAGVMQNPRHLVRRRGQEARLRCSPMKGHSHVYWYRQLPEEGLKFMVYLQKENIIDESGMPKERFSAEFPKEGPSILRIQQVVRGDSAAYFCASSPAGSNNEQFFGPGTRLTVL.

The chain uses TRBV30 and TRBJ1-3, with D perhaps matching TRBD1 (5 bases). Germline V CDR1 and CDR2: GTSNPN, SVGIG (reference sequence). CDR3 length: 12 residues. This CDR3 is CAAGGSGNTIYF. CDR3 sequence (DNA): TGTGCGGCGGGGGGCTCTGGAAACACCATATATTTT.

The rearrangement joins TRBV5-6 to TRBJ1-5; 7 positions match TRBD1. CDR1 and CDR2 from the germline V gene are SGHDT and YYEEEE. V shed 4 bases and J 4 bases; nucleotides not matched to a gene: 11. The CDR3 sequence is 16 residues long. The CDR3 nucleotides are TGTGCCAGCAGCCCAAGACTGGGCAGGGGGAATCAGCCCCAGCATTTT. Amino acids: CASSPRLGRGNQPQHF.

The rearrangement links TRBV6-2 or TRBV6-3 to TRBJ2-1, with 8 bases lining up with TRBD2. The CDR3 runs 18 residues. V was clipped by 0 bases and J by 0 bases; unmatched bases: 7. From germline, CDR1 is MNHEY and CDR2 SVGEGT. The CDR3, as DNA: TGTGCCAGCAGTTACTCGTCGAGCGGGGGCACCTCCTACAATGAGCAGTTCTTC. Protein sequence: CASSYSSSGGTSYNEQFF.

This sequence joins TRBV5-5 and TRBJ1-1; perhaps TRBD1 as D (6 bases). The CDR3 is made up of 16 amino acids. Trimming stripped 3 bases from V and 0 bases from J, with 15 bases between. Germline CDR1 reads SGHKS; CDR2 reads YYEKEE (reference sequence). In DNA, the CDR3 is TGTGCCAGCAGCTCGATATGGGACACCCTGAACACTGAAGCTTTCTTT. This encodes CASSSIWDTLNTEAFF.

The chain employs TRBV3-1 (or the pseudogene TRBV3-2) and TRBJ2-1, with 8 bases aligning to TRBD2. In germline, CDR1 is LGHDT, CDR2 YNNKEL (reference sequence). This CDR3 is 14 amino acids long. V shed 0 bases and J 8 bases; nucleotides not matched to a gene: 3. The CDR3 DNA is TGTGCCAGCAGCCAAGAGGGACTAGTCGATGAGCAGTTCTTC. Translation: CASSQEGLVDEQFF.

The chain joins TRBV3-1 (or the pseudogene TRBV3-2) to TRBJ2-1; tentative D call: TRBD1 (5 bases). The CDR3 is 15 amino acids. The ends were cut back, 1 base at V and 5 bases at J, with 12 bases in the middle. CDR1 and CDR2 (germline): LGHDT, YNNKEL (reference sequence). The DNA of the CDR3 is TGTGCCAGCAGCCAAGGGGCAGGGTTCCACAATGAGCAGTTCTTC. The encoded protein is CASSQGAGFHNEQFF.

The rearrangement joins TRBV3-1 (or the pseudogene TRBV3-2) to TRBJ2-4; the D gene is possibly TRBD2 (5 bases). Trimming left V 0 bases short and J 2 bases short, with 11 bases between. This CDR3 is 16 amino acids long. Germline V CDR1 and CDR2: LGHDT, YNNKEL (reference sequence). CDR3 sequence (DNA): TGTGCCAGCAGCCAAGACCTCCGAGGGACCAAAAACATTCAGTACTTC. Its translation is CASSQDLRGTKNIQYF.